These 10 T cell receptor beta chains originate from one sample sequenced in a study of T cells in Graves' hyperthyroidism and ophthalmopathy. Researchers amplified the TCR beta CDR3 regions from RNA transcripts. Using the HTBI primer set, a first-round RT-PCR was run on the TCR CDR3. Using its own MiXCR run on the multiplex PCR reads, TCRdb lists one record per CDR3 protein. The sample includes about 570,000 distinct CDR3 sequences, more than 45% of them seen just once. Sequencing used peripheral blood or thyroid tissue (not recorded which). Receptor source: an adult woman with Graves' disease, either hyperthyroidism or ophthalmopathy (not recorded which).

The V gene is TRBV7-2, the J gene TRBJ2-7, with 7 positions matching TRBD2. Germline assignment: CDR1 SGHTA and CDR2 FQGNSA. V dropped 6 bases and J dropped 0; count of bases not matched to a gene: 5. There are 14 residues in the CDR3. The CDR3 nucleotides read TGTGCCAGCAGTGTAGCGGGTTACTCCTACGAGCAGTACTTC. Protein sequence: CASSVAGYSYEQYF.

This clonotype was seen a few times. This chain uses TRBV2 with TRBJ2-5; D ambiguous. The CDR3 is 16 amino acids. V was clipped by 6 bases and J by 2 bases, with 19 bases between them. Per the germline V gene, CDR1 is SNHLY and CDR2 is FYNNEI. The CDR3 region is CASSQGKGFWQETQYF. In DNA form, the CDR3 reads TGTGCCAGCAGCCAAGGGAAGGGTTTTTGGCAAGAGACCCAGTACTTC.

A word on this clonotype: This likely comes from a read error, as the CDR3 has no conserved phenylalanine or tryptophan at its end. It is unclear where the CDR3 begins or ends on the DNA, so no DNA is shown, and the CDR3 is as TCRdb lists it. V and J are TRBV9 and TRBJ2-5; TRBD1 is taken as the D call from the table, unchecked against the DNA. The CDR3 is 8 residues long, counting both termini. Per germline, CDR1 SGDLS and CDR2 YYNGEE. The CDR3 protein is CASSASRG.

This clonotype was found many times. The gene calls are TRBV5-4 and TRBJ2-5, with 10 bases that match TRBD2. The V segment lost 0 bases and the J segment 1 base; nucleotides outside the gene matches: 6. Germline V CDR1 and CDR2: SGHNT, YYREEE (reference sequence). The CDR3 is 17 residues long. CDR3 bases: TGTGCCAGCAGCTTGGTCCTAGCGGGAGTACTCCAAGAGACCCAGTACTTC. This sequence encodes CASSLVLAGVLQETQYF.

The table lists this clonotype with a count of one. The genes are TRBV7-9 and TRBJ2-7; 12 bases map to TRBD2. Trimming at V came to 5 bases and at J to 7 bases, leaving 9 bases not matched to a gene. The CDR3 contains 15 residues. Germline V gene data show CDR1 as SEHNR and CDR2 as FQNEAQ (reference sequence). CDR3 nucleotides: TGTGCCAGCAGCCCGACTAGCGGGAGTTTAGAGGAGCAGTACTTC. It translates to CASSPTSGSLEEQYF.

This clonotype was seen only once. The genes are TRBV11-2 and TRBJ1-2; perhaps TRBD1 as D (6 bases). The CDR3 runs to 17 residues. CDR1 and CDR2 from the germline V gene are SGHAT and FQNNGV. Trimming took 5 bases from V and 2 from J, leaving 21 bases between them. The DNA of the CDR3 is TGTGCCAGCAGCCAACGGGGGCTCAGGGGAGTAAACTATGGCTACACCTTC. It specifies CASSQRGLRGVNYGYTF. The whole variable domain, remainder taken from reference TRBV11-2 and TRBJ1-2, is EAGVAQSPRYKIIEKRQSVAFWCNPISGHATLYWYQQILGQGPKLLIQFQNNGVVDDSQLPKDRFSAERLKGVDSTLKIQPAKLEDSAVYLCASSQRGLRGVNYGYTFGSGTRLTVV.

The chain carries TRBV12-3 or TRBV12-4 and TRBJ2-3; TRBD1 or TRBD2 may be the D gene (6 bases each). V lost 6 bases to trimming and J lost 3 bases, with 25 bases between them. There are 18 residues in the CDR3. The CDR3 loop reads CASSQDSTGAAPTDTQYF. DNA for the CDR3: TGTGCCAGCAGCCAAGACTCAACGGGGGCGGCCCCGACAGATACGCAGTATTTT.

The chain joins TRBV10-2 to TRBJ2-7; D may correspond to TRBD1 or TRBD2 (5 bases each). The ends were cut back, 8 bases at V and 2 bases at J, with 19 bases in the middle. The CDR3 spans 15 residues. Germline CDR1 and CDR2: WSHSY and SAAADI. DNA of the CDR3: TGCGCCAGCCTAGAGGGGTTTGGCGGAACCTACGAGCAGTACTTC. The encoded protein is CASLEGFGGTYEQYF.

A few counts support this clonotype. The CDR3 loop reads CASRRLAGGKETQYF. The CDR3 DNA reads TGTGCCAGCAGACGTCTAGCGGGAGGCAAAGAGACCCAGTACTTC. V usage is TRBV12-3 or TRBV12-4 and J usage is TRBJ2-5; 11 nucleotides agree with TRBD2. V trimming: 6 bases; J trimming: 3 bases; junction bases outside the gene matches: 6. The CDR3 consists of 15 residues.

This clonotype was found a few times. The V and J genes are TRBV10-3 and TRBJ1-5, with D unclear. Trimming left V 4 bases short and J 3 bases short, with 7 bases between. The CDR3 covers 13 residues. The germline CDR1 and CDR2 sequences are ENHRY and SYGVKD. CDR3 in DNA: TGTGCCATCAGTGTGACCACCAATCAGCCCCAGCATTTT. Residues: CAISVTTNQPQHF.